This T cell receptor beta chain was retrieved from a study of shared clonotypes between healthy human individuals. Study-level findings and limits: Investigators collected only blood, and repertoires in tissues likely differ.

Running of the assay took place at deep level. The protocol was immunoSEQ multiplex PCR, while the TCRdb copy is restricted to in-frame clones and leaves out a portion. The sample yields about 1 million clones, around 78% seen once. To note about this clone: What it recognizes is unknown.

Those who donated, Caucasian adults without exception, all lived in Nashville, Tennessee. CD45RA+ naive and CD45RA-negative memory subsets were separated from CD4+ cells. This clonotype was obtained from a man in his late teens or twenties in good health. Some clones in this sample may be carry-over from other donors' samples. The sequenced sample was memory CD4+ T cells from PBMCs. Sample subset: CD45RA-negative fraction.

The DNA of the CDR3 is TGTGCCAGCGACCATATCGTTAGAAAGGGGCAGAGCAGGAGTACGCAGTATTTT. Protein sequence: CASDHIVRKGQSRSTQYF. The V call is TRBV18, the J call TRBJ2-3; maybe TRBD1 (5 bases). The germline V and J ends were trimmed by 8 bases and 8 bases, with 32 bases remaining between them. This CDR3 is 18 amino acids long. Germline CDR1 is KGHSH and CDR2 is LQKENI.